These 26 T cell receptor beta chains share one sample of origin, sequenced in a study of cytomegalovirus exposure and HLA in healthy donors. The PCR was carried out with 60 Vbeta primers and 13 Jbeta primers. Generated by immunoSEQ multiplex PCR, the TCRdb table keeps only in-frame clones and is missing some. The repertoire holds about 200,000 clones, with 82% as singletons. The sequenced material came from PBMCs. These receptors were taken from a boy aged 2 to 9 in good health and CMV-seronegative.

V usage is TRBV7-2 and J usage is TRBJ1-2, with TRBD1 as a possible D gene (6 bases). CDR1 and CDR2 from the germline V gene are SGHTA and FQGNSA. Trimming shortened V by 1 base and J by 6 bases, and 9 bases separated the two germline ends. There are 13 residues in the CDR3. CDR3 residues: CASSLVRDNGYTF. For the CDR3, the DNA is TGTGCCAGCAGCTTAGTCAGGGACAATGGCTACACCTTC.

This clone appeared once. The chain joins TRBV2 to TRBJ1-1; 11 positions agree with TRBD1. This CDR3 is built from 15 residues. J was trimmed by 7 bases and V by 0 bases; bases with no gene match: 4. Germline V gives CDR1 SNHLY, CDR2 FYNNEI. For the CDR3, the DNA is TGTGCCAGCAGTGAAGCCGGACAGGGGGCCAATGAAGCTTTCTTT. Translating it yields CASSEAGQGANEAFF.

The chain employs TRBV13 and TRBJ1-2; D is possibly TRBD1 (6 bases). The length of the CDR3 is 16 residues. Trimming took off 6 bases at V and 6 bases at J, with 23 bases between the two ends. Germline lookup yields CDR1 PRHDT and CDR2 FYEKMQ (reference sequence). DNA for the CDR3: TGTGCCAGCAGACGGACCGGACAGACTATTAGGGATGGCTACACCTTC. It codes for CASRRTGQTIRDGYTF.

V usage is TRBV9 and J usage is TRBJ1-6; possibly TRBD1 for D (5 bases). Trimming removed 4 bases at V and 8 bases at J, with 16 bases between. The CDR3 loop spans 15 amino acids. Germline values: CDR1 SGDLS, CDR2 YYNGEE. The CDR3 spells CASSPGGGAHSPLHF. CDR3 bases: TGTGCCAGCAGCCCCGGGGGTGGGGCTCATTCACCCCTCCACTTT.

The V and J genes are TRBV19 and TRBJ1-2; perhaps TRBD1 as D (6 bases). This CDR3 has 16 amino acids. Trimming pared 3 bases from V and 4 bases from J, leaving 18 bases between. CDR1 is LNHDA, CDR2 SQIVND, per germline (reference sequence). CDR3: CASSMIRGALGYGYTF. The CDR3 region has the DNA TGTGCCAGTAGTATGATCCGGGGGGCCCTAGGCTATGGCTACACCTTC. Drawing the rest from reference TRBV19 and TRBJ1-2, the complete variable domain is DGGITQSPKYLFRKEGQNVTLSCEQNLNHDAMYWYRQDPGQGLRLIYYSQIVNDFQKGDIAEGYSVSREKKESFPLTVTSAQKNPTAFYLCASSMIRGALGYGYTFGSGTRLTVV.

This clone was observed a few times. The gene calls are TRBV15 and TRBJ2-7, with D possibly matching TRBD2 (5 bases). This CDR3 contains 13 residues. The V gene lost 0 bases and the J gene lost 6 bases, with 9 bases spanning the gap. CDR1 and CDR2 (germline): LNHNV, YYDKDF (reference sequence). The CDR3 region is CATSRDGGAEQYF. The CDR3 coding sequence is TGTGCCACCAGCAGAGACGGAGGTGCCGAGCAGTACTTC.

This rearrangement joins TRBV18 to TRBJ1-1, with 9 bases that match TRBD1. CDR1 and CDR2 (germline): KGHSH, LQKENI. V lost 3 bases and J lost 4; bases outside the gene matches: 6. The CDR3 spans 15 residues. This CDR3 is CASSPQQGAGTEAFF. CDR3 coding DNA: TGTGCCAGCTCACCTCAACAGGGGGCCGGCACTGAAGCTTTCTTT.

Points on this clone: One end of the junction fails to match germline, which may point to a read error. The chain has TRBV15 and TRBJ2-1; 8 positions match TRBD2. CDR3 length equals 15 residues. From germline, CDR1 is LNHNV and CDR2 YYDKDF (reference sequence). CDR3 protein: CATSRARGGYTEQFF. The CDR3 region has the DNA TGTGCCACCAGCAGAGCACGGGGGGGCTACACTGAGCAGTTCTTC.

The gene calls are TRBV6-5 and TRBJ2-1; 7 bases line up with TRBD2. V was pared by 6 bases and J by 4 bases, with 6 bases of the junction left unmatched. The length of the CDR3 is 14 residues. CDR1 and CDR2 (germline): MNHEY, SVGAGI. CDR3 residues: CASSPPGGYNEQFF. CDR3 DNA: TGTGCCAGCAGCCCCCCGGGGGGATACAATGAGCAGTTCTTC.

This clone showed up just once. V is TRBV4-1 and J is TRBJ1-2; no clear D gene. The CDR3 runs to 13 residues. Germline V gene lookup returns CDR1 MGHRA and CDR2 YSYEKL. V lost 2 bases, J lost 5 bases, and 9 bases lay in between. The CDR3 nucleotides read TGCGCCAGCAGCCAAAGCCACCAATATGGCTACACCTTC. This encodes CASSQSHQYGYTF.

The chain carries TRBV30 and TRBJ2-1, with TRBD2 identical over 8 bases. From germline, CDR1 is GTSNPN and CDR2 SVGIG (reference sequence). V gave up 3 bases and J gave up 4 bases; unmatched junction bases: 2. CDR3 size: 13 residues. The CDR3 loop reads CAWSGGDYNEQFF. The CDR3 DNA follows: TGTGCCTGGAGCGGGGGGGATTACAATGAGCAGTTCTTC. Full variable domain (outside the CDR3, taken from reference TRBV30 and TRBJ2-1): SQTIHQWPATLVQPVGSPLSLECTVEGTSNPNLYWYRQAAGRGLQLLFYSVGIGQISSEVPQNLSASRPQDRQFILSSKKLLLSDSGFYLCAWSGGDYNEQFFGPGTRLTVL.

The gene calls are TRBV7-9 and TRBJ2-1; tentative D call: TRBD1 (6 bases). The germline CDR1 and CDR2 sequences are SEHNR and FQNEAQ (reference sequence). The ends were cut back, 5 bases at V and 1 base at J, with 21 bases in the middle. The CDR3 runs to 18 residues. This chain's CDR3 is CASSLYHYRDRSYNEQFF. The CDR3 DNA reads as TGTGCCAGCAGCCTCTATCATTACAGGGATAGGTCCTACAATGAGCAGTTCTTC.

V usage is TRBV14 and J usage is TRBJ1-1; D gene uncertain. V lost 3 bases and J 1 base, leaving 6 bases between the germline ends. The length of the CDR3 is 13 residues. CDR1 and CDR2 (germline): SGHDN, FVKESK. The CDR3, as DNA: TGTGCCAGCAGCCAGCAGGCGAACACTGAAGCTTTCTTT. As protein: CASSQQANTEAFF. The full variable domain, completed using reference TRBV14 and TRBJ1-1, is EAGVTQFPSHSVIEKGQTVTLRCDPISGHDNLYWYRRVMGKEIKFLLHFVKESKQDESGMPNNRFLAERTGGTYSTLKVQPAELEDSGVYFCASSQQANTEAFFGQGTRLTVV.

This clone was counted a single time. The chain employs TRBV5-1 and TRBJ2-3; TRBD1 matches at 10 bases. The V and J ends lost 2 bases and 1 base, in that order; junction bases with no gene match: 1. The germline V gene encodes CDR1 SGHRS and CDR2 YFSETQ. The CDR3 runs 15 residues. CDR3 DNA: TGCGCCAGCAGCTTCGGGACAGGGGGCACAGATACGCAGTATTTT. Its protein is CASSFGTGGTDTQYF.

The chain links TRBV5-6 to TRBJ1-2; weak D call: TRBD1 (6 bases). V was shortened by 4 bases and J by 8 bases, with 24 bases between the two germline ends. The CDR3 consists of 16 residues. Germline CDR1 and CDR2: SGHDT and YYEEEE. The CDR3 DNA reads as TGTGCCAGCAGCGTGGGCGTCTTCAGGGGCGGATACGGCTACACCTTC. Residues: CASSVGVFRGGYGYTF.

The chain recombines TRBV7-2 with TRBJ2-3; tentatively, D is TRBD2 (5 bases). Between the trimmed V and J ends, which lost 5 bases and 0 bases, there was a span of 18 bases. The V gene's germline CDR1 is SGHTA and CDR2 FQGNSA. The CDR3 is 17 amino acids. In nucleotides, the CDR3 is TGTGCCAGCAGCCAAGAGCGGTCCCTTACTAGCACAGATACGCAGTATTTT. Translating gives CASSQERSLTSTDTQYF.

The chain is built from TRBV2 and TRBJ1-1, with D perhaps matching TRBD1 (6 bases). Germline-derived CDR1 and CDR2 are SNHLY and FYNNEI. The CDR3 extends over 11 amino acids. V was shortened by 9 bases and J by 6 bases, with 11 bases between the two germline ends. CDR3 sequence reads: CASSGQSEAFF. For the CDR3, the DNA is TGTGCCAGTTCTGGACAGTCTGAAGCTTTCTTT.

The gene calls are TRBV7-9 and TRBJ1-3; TRBD1 might be the D (5 bases). Germline-derived CDR1 and CDR2 are SEHNR and FQNEAQ (reference sequence). The CDR3 has 14 residues. V was clipped by 5 bases and J by 0 bases, with 8 bases between them. In DNA, the CDR3 is TGTGCCAGCAGCGGGGCTATCTCTGGAAACACCATATATTTT. This sequence encodes CASSGAISGNTIYF.

This clone was detected a few times. This chain uses TRBV30 with TRBJ2-2, with D perhaps TRBD1 (7 bases). Trimming cost V 0 bases and J 8 bases, with 13 bases left between them. Per the germline V gene, CDR1 is GTSNPN and CDR2 is SVGIG (reference sequence). This CDR3 comprises 14 residues. Written as DNA, the CDR3 is TGTGCCTGGAGTGTAAAGGGGGCGGGGGGGGAGCTGTTTTTT. Amino acids: CAWSVKGAGGELFF.

This clone was seen only once. V usage is TRBV4-3 and J usage is TRBJ2-5, with a tentative D call TRBD1 (6 bases). The CDR3 loop spans 15 amino acids. V lost 0 bases to trimming and J lost 2 bases, with 10 bases between them. Germline V gene lookup returns CDR1 LGHNA and CDR2 YSLEER. This CDR3 is CASSQESTGQETQYF. The CDR3 nucleotides are TGCGCCAGCAGCCAAGAAAGTACAGGGCAAGAGACCCAGTACTTC.

V usage is TRBV7-2 and J usage is TRBJ2-7; maybe TRBD2 (6 bases). Per the germline V gene, CDR1 is SGHTA and CDR2 is FQGNSA. Trimming pared 5 bases from V and 0 bases from J, leaving 14 bases between. The CDR3 has 15 residues. The CDR3 spells CASSRRAGLSYEQYF. CDR3 nucleotides: TGTGCCAGCAGCCGAAGAGCGGGCCTCTCCTACGAGCAGTACTTC.

The chain couples TRBV11-2 to TRBJ2-7, with D uncertain. V shed 1 base and J shed 4 bases, with 11 bases lying between them. The CDR3 runs to 14 residues. Germline CDR1 reads SGHAT; CDR2 reads FQNNGV. The CDR3 DNA follows: TGTGCCAGCAGCTTAGGTACGGGTGGGTACGAGCAGTACTTC. This translates into CASSLGTGGYEQYF.

The CDR3 loop reads CASRLAGGAGELFF. For the CDR3, the DNA is TGCGCCAGCCGGCTAGCGGGGGGCGCCGGGGAGCTGTTTTTT. The chain links TRBV4-1 to TRBJ2-2; TRBD2 matches at 11 bases. This CDR3 comprises 14 residues. V was clipped by 8 bases and J by 6 bases; unmatched bases: 5. From germline, CDR1 is MGHRA and CDR2 YSYEKL.

This clone was picked up a small number of times. The V gene is TRBV7-9, the J gene TRBJ2-1; TRBD2 might be the D (6 bases). The V end lost 3 bases, the J end lost 0 bases, and 9 bases lay between the germline ends. Germline CDR1 and CDR2: SEHNR and FQNEAQ (reference sequence). This CDR3 comprises 15 residues. CDR3 DNA sequence: TGTGCCAGCAGCTTCCGGGGGATCTCCTACAATGAGCAGTTCTTC. Amino acids: CASSFRGISYNEQFF.

The chain combines TRBV12-2 with TRBJ1-2; the table assigns TRBD1, which was not confirmed against the DNA. TRBV12-2 is a pseudogene segment. CDR3 length: 15 amino acids. The chain's CDR3 is CASRLEQGIFYGYTF. In DNA form, the CDR3 reads TGTGCAAGTCGCTTAGAGCAGGGTATTTTCTATGGCTACACCTTC.

The rearrangement uses TRBV5-6 and TRBJ2-3, with 8 bases lining up with TRBD2. CDR1 SGHDT and CDR2 YYEEEE come from the germline V gene. J gave up 4 bases and V 3 bases, and 4 bases lay outside the gene matches. The CDR3 is made up of 14 amino acids. CDR3 protein: CASSSGGGSDTQYF. The CDR3, as DNA: TGTGCCAGCAGCTCCGGGGGGGGCTCAGATACGCAGTATTTT.